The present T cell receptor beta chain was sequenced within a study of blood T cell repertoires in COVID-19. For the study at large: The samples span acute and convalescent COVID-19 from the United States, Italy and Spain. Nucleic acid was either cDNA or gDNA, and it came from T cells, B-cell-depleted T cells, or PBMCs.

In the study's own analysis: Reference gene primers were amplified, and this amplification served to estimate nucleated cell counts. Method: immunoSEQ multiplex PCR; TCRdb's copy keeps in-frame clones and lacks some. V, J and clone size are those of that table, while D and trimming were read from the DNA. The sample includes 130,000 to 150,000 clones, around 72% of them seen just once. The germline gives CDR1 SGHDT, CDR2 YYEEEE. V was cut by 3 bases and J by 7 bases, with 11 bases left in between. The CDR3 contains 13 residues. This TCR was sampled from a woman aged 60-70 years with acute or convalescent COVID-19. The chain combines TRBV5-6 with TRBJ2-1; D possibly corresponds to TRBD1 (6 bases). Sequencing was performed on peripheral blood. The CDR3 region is CASSSGQLNEQFF. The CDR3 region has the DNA TGTGCCAGCAGCTCTGGACAGTTAAATGAGCAGTTCTTC.